A single sample gave rise to the 31 T cell receptor beta chains below, sequenced in a study of shared clonotypes between healthy human individuals. Naive CD8 cells lacked CD45RO and underwent positive selection for CCR7, leaving out terminally differentiated effector memory CD45RA+ cells. This table comes from immunoSEQ multiplex PCR, and its TCRdb copy is limited to in-frame clones, with some not included. Among hundreds of thousands of clones listed, around 93% were seen once. What was sequenced was naive CD8+ T cells sorted from blood. Receptor source: a man aged 30 to 39 in good health.

Details on this clone: The junction and the germline gene differ at one end; a read error may be behind it. The chain joins TRBV7-7 to TRBJ2-2; D unclear. Germline-derived CDR1 and CDR2 are SSHAT and FNYEAQ (reference sequence). The CDR3 is 14 residues long. For the CDR3, the DNA is TGTGCTAGCAGCTTATTTGACGAACCCGGGGAGCTGTTTTTT. This sequence encodes CASSLFDEPGELFF. Combining the CDR3 with reference TRBV7-7 and TRBJ2-2 gives the whole variable domain GAGVSQSPRYKVTKRGQDVTLRCDPISSHATLYWYQQALGQGPEFLTYFNYEAQPDKSGLPSDRFSAERPEGSISTLTIQRTEQRDSAMYRCASSLFDEPGELFFGEGSRLTVL.

The V and J genes are TRBV18 and TRBJ2-3, with unresolved D. The CDR3 sequence is 12 residues long. V was cut by 4 bases and J by 3 bases, with 5 bases left in between. The germline gives CDR1 KGHSH, CDR2 LQKENI. The CDR3, as DNA: TGTGCCAGCTCACTAGCTACAGATACGCAGTATTTT. Amino acid sequence: CASSLATDTQYF.

The V gene is TRBV7-9, the J gene TRBJ2-5, with 11 nucleotides matching TRBD2. CDR1 and CDR2 (germline): SEHNR, FQNEAQ (reference sequence). The CDR3 runs 17 residues. The J segment lost 1 base and the V segment lost 5 bases, leaving 9 bases of the junction unmatched. Written as DNA, the CDR3 is TGTGCCAGCAGCCCCAGTAGTAGCGGGAGGGTCCAAGAGACCCAGTACTTC. Protein sequence: CASSPSSSGRVQETQYF.

This chain links TRBV19 with TRBJ2-1; D ambiguous. The germline V gene encodes CDR1 LNHDA and CDR2 SQIVND (reference sequence). The V end was cut by 3 bases, the J end by 2 bases, with 11 bases between. The CDR3 extends over 15 amino acids. The CDR3 nucleotides are TGTGCCAGTAGTATTCCCTTTCCCCCCTACAATGAGCAGTTCTTC. Protein: CASSIPFPPYNEQFF.

The count of this clone is one. CDR3: CASNSIDRVNTGELFF. CDR3 bases: TGTGCCAGCAATTCCATCGACAGGGTGAACACCGGGGAGCTGTTTTTT. V is TRBV27 and J is TRBJ2-2; 7 bases fit TRBD1. The CDR3 runs to 16 residues. Trimming took 7 bases from V and 1 from J; bases not matched to a gene: 9. Germline V gene sequence: CDR1 MNHEY, CDR2 SMNVEV (reference sequence).

Only one count was recorded for this clone. The V gene is TRBV11-2, the J gene TRBJ2-7; tentative D call: TRBD2 (5 bases). Germline loops: CDR1 SGHAT, CDR2 FQNNGV. Trimming pared 5 bases from V and 2 bases from J, leaving 16 bases between. CDR3 length: 15 amino acids. The chain's CDR3 is CASSGQRERTYEQYF. For the CDR3, the DNA is TGTGCCAGCAGCGGTCAAAGGGAGCGGACCTACGAGCAGTACTTC. The full variable domain, with the rest looked up from reference TRBV11-2 and TRBJ2-7, is EAGVAQSPRYKIIEKRQSVAFWCNPISGHATLYWYQQILGQGPKLLIQFQNNGVVDDSQLPKDRFSAERLKGVDSTLKIQPAKLEDSAVYLCASSGQRERTYEQYFGPGTRLTVT.

The chain joins TRBV5-5 to TRBJ2-5; 13 bases match TRBD2. Germline V lookup: CDR1 SGHKS, CDR2 YYEKEE (reference sequence). V was clipped by 4 bases and J by 1 base; unmatched bases: 13. This CDR3 is built from 19 residues. In DNA form, the CDR3 reads TGTGCCAGCAGCAACCGGACTAGCGGGAGCCTGTTTGGCCAAGAGACCCAGTACTTC. As protein: CASSNRTSGSLFGQETQYF.

J is TRBJ2-7 and V is TRBV10-3, with TRBD1 identical over 9 bases. The J segment lost 6 bases and the V segment lost 3 bases, leaving 6 bases of the junction unmatched. The CDR3 totals 14 residues. Germline V lookup: CDR1 ENHRY, CDR2 SYGVKD. CDR3 residues: CAISEPGQGREQYF. DNA of the CDR3: TGTGCCATCAGTGAACCGGGACAGGGTCGCGAGCAGTACTTC.

The V and J genes are TRBV7-9 and TRBJ2-1, with D tentatively TRBD1 (5 bases). The V end lost 6 bases, the J end lost 0 bases, and 12 bases lay between the germline ends. CDR3 length: 15 amino acids. CDR1 and CDR2 (germline): SEHNR, FQNEAQ (reference sequence). For the CDR3, the DNA is TGTGCCAGCAGGCAACAGGAGAGCTCCTACAATGAGCAGTTCTTC. Its translation is CASRQQESSYNEQFF.

For the CDR3, the DNA is TGTGCCAGCAGTTACTCCACCGGGGGGCAAGAGACCCAGTACTTC. This sequence encodes CASSYSTGGQETQYF. The chain carries TRBV6-5 and TRBJ2-5; TRBD2 matches at 7 bases. CDR1 and CDR2 (germline): MNHEY, SVGAGI. J lost 2 bases, V lost 0 bases, and 3 bases had no gene match. This CDR3 is 15 amino acids long.

The chain carries TRBV4-3 and TRBJ2-1, with D possibly TRBD1 on 6 matching bases. V was clipped by 5 bases and J by 6 bases, with 17 bases between them. Germline V gene data show CDR1 as LGHNA and CDR2 as YSLEER. This CDR3 has 15 amino acids. The CDR3 region has the DNA TGCGCCAGCAGCGAAGGTACAGGGAGCAGCAATGAGCAGTTCTTC. Encoded protein: CASSEGTGSSNEQFF.

As regards this clone: This sample also contains other DNA sequences that code for the same CDR3. The V gene is TRBV4-1, the J gene TRBJ2-1; D is uncertain. Trimming stripped 0 bases from V and 7 bases from J, with 7 bases between. This CDR3 is built from 13 residues. Looked up from germline, CDR1 is MGHRA and CDR2 is YSYEKL. In DNA, the CDR3 is TGCGCCAGCAGCCAAGATCGGGTAAATGAGCAGTTCTTC. The encoded protein is CASSQDRVNEQFF.

This chain connects TRBV7-6 to TRBJ1-5; TRBD1 matches 7 bases. J was trimmed by 6 bases and V by 6 bases; bases with no gene match: 8. The CDR3 is 14 amino acids. Per the germline V gene, CDR1 is SGHVS and CDR2 is FNYEAQ. The CDR3 sequence is CASSTGTETQPQHF. The DNA of the CDR3 is TGTGCCAGCAGTACCGGGACAGAAACTCAGCCCCAGCATTTT.

In this sample, this clone turned up once. The J gene is TRBJ2-2, the V gene TRBV7-9; 8 nucleotides line up with TRBD2. Germline values: CDR1 SEHNR, CDR2 FQNEAQ (reference sequence). The V segment lost 6 bases and the J segment 4 bases; nucleotides outside the gene matches: 4. This CDR3 is 14 amino acids long. This CDR3 is CASRGLARTGELFF. The CDR3 DNA follows: TGTGCCAGCAGAGGACTAGCTCGCACCGGGGAGCTGTTTTTT.

The rearrangement joins TRBV15 to TRBJ1-5; TRBD1 might be the D (5 bases). Germline V lookup: CDR1 LNHNV, CDR2 YYDKDF (reference sequence). This CDR3 spans 15 amino acids. Trimming cost V 0 bases and J 0 bases, with 6 bases left between them. In nucleotides, the CDR3 is TGTGCCACCAGCAGAGATACAGGTAGCAATCAGCCCCAGCATTTT. Protein product: CATSRDTGSNQPQHF. Complete variable domain (other parts from reference TRBV15 and TRBJ1-5): DAMVIQNPRYQVTQFGKPVTLSCSQTLNHNVMYWYQQKSSQAPKLLFHYYDKDFNNEADTPDNFQSRRPNTSFCFLDIRSPGLGDTAMYLCATSRDTGSNQPQHFGDGTRLSIL.

DNA of the CDR3: TGCAGCGTCGCCGGGACAGAGATAAACACCGGGGAGCTGTTTTTT. This sequence encodes CSVAGTEINTGELFF. The chain couples TRBV29-1 to TRBJ2-2; 7 nucleotides line up with TRBD1. J was trimmed by 2 bases and V by 6 bases; bases with no gene match: 9. Germline V lookup: CDR1 SQVTM, CDR2 ANQGSEA. The CDR3 contains 15 residues.

The gene calls are TRBV4-3 and TRBJ1-2; TRBD1 is a possible D gene (6 bases). This CDR3 contains 18 residues. Trimming left V 0 bases short and J 2 bases short, with 19 bases between. In germline, CDR1 is LGHNA, CDR2 YSLEER. CDR3 nucleotides: TGCGCCAGCAGCCAAGAATCCCGGGGGCCGTTGCGGAACTATGGCTACACCTTC. Encoded protein: CASSQESRGPLRNYGYTF.

V is TRBV11-3 and J is TRBJ2-7; D unclear. V was clipped by 2 bases and J by 4 bases, with 9 bases between them. The V gene's germline CDR1 is SGHNT and CDR2 YENEEA. The CDR3 totals 13 residues. As DNA, the CDR3 is TGTGCCAGCAGCTTATTTTCTGAATACGAGCAGTACTTC. Protein: CASSLFSEYEQYF.

With regard to this clone: A far larger clone is off by one base, so a read error is likely. Other nucleotide sequences from this sample produce the same CDR3. The chain has TRBV28 and TRBJ2-7; D is ambiguous. The CDR3 covers 11 residues. V shed 3 bases and J shed 4 bases, with 4 bases lying between them. Germline CDR1 and CDR2: MDHEN and SYDVKM. CDR3 sequence: CASSLNYEQYF. CDR3 nucleotide sequence: TGTGCCAGCAGTTTGAATTACGAGCAGTACTTC.

This clone was recorded a few times. V gene TRBV30 combines with J gene TRBJ1-2, with D possibly being TRBD1 (5 bases). This CDR3 contains 14 residues. V lost 0 bases, J lost 2 bases, and 10 bases lay in between. Germline V gene lookup returns CDR1 GTSNPN and CDR2 SVGIG (reference sequence). CDR3 DNA sequence: TGTGCCTGGAGTGTACCTCACAGGAACTATGGCTACACCTTC. Amino acids: CAWSVPHRNYGYTF. Filled out from reference TRBV30 and TRBJ1-2, the complete variable domain reads SQTIHQWPATLVQPVGSPLSLECTVEGTSNPNLYWYRQAAGRGLQLLFYSVGIGQISSEVPQNLSASRPQDRQFILSSKKLLLSDSGFYLCAWSVPHRNYGYTFGSGTRLTVV.

The chain has TRBV7-6 and TRBJ2-7; weak D call: TRBD2 (6 bases). CDR1 and CDR2 from the germline V gene are SGHVS and FNYEAQ. The CDR3 runs to 15 residues. V dropped 5 bases and J dropped 5 bases, with 19 bases sitting between them. In DNA form, the CDR3 reads TGTGCCAGCAGCCCTTGGACTACACCCGGGGACGAGCAGTACTTC. Translated: CASSPWTTPGDEQYF.

The rearrangement links TRBV27 to TRBJ2-7, with a possible D match to TRBD2 (5 bases). V was cut by 3 bases and J by 5 bases, with 8 bases left in between. From germline, CDR1 is MNHEY and CDR2 SMNVEV (reference sequence). The CDR3 spans 12 residues. The CDR3 bases are TGTGCCAGCAGTTTCCCCGGGGACGAGCAGTACTTC. Translated, it gives CASSFPGDEQYF.

The chain has TRBV9 and TRBJ2-3; TRBD2 is a possible D gene (6 bases). CDR1 and CDR2 (germline): SGDLS, YYNGEE. CDR3 size: 18 residues. Trimming took off 4 bases at V and 4 bases at J, with 25 bases between the two ends. In DNA, the CDR3 is TGTGCCAGCAGCCCCCACACGGAGGGGTATGTGGGTGCAGATACGCAGTATTTT. This encodes CASSPHTEGYVGADTQYF.

This sequence joins TRBV11-2 and TRBJ2-7; 7 bases match TRBD2. Trimming took 4 bases from V and 4 from J; bases not matched to a gene: 10. Germline CDR1 reads SGHAT; CDR2 reads FQNNGV. The CDR3 consists of 15 residues. The DNA for the CDR3 is TGTGCCAGCAGCTGGGGAGGCGGGAGAGGGTACGAGCAGTACTTC. This gives the protein CASSWGGGRGYEQYF.

The rearrangement links TRBV11-2 to TRBJ2-3, with 9 positions matching TRBD1. CDR1 is SGHAT and CDR2 is FQNNGV in the germline V gene. The length of the CDR3 is 17 residues. Trimming removed 5 bases from V and 3 bases from J; junction bases left unmatched: 12. The CDR3 protein is CASSGGTGTGLTDTQYF. The CDR3 region has the DNA TGTGCCAGCAGCGGGGGAACCGGGACAGGGCTTACAGATACGCAGTATTTT.

The chain uses TRBV11-2 and TRBJ2-7, with 8 bases fitting TRBD2. CDR3 size: 13 residues. Germline lookup yields CDR1 SGHAT and CDR2 FQNNGV. V dropped 4 bases and J dropped 9; count of bases not matched to a gene: 8. CDR3 region: CASSSGLGPGQYF. CDR3 sequence (DNA): TGTGCCAGCAGCTCGGGACTAGGTCCCGGGCAGTACTTC. Full variable domain (rest looked up from reference TRBV11-2 and TRBJ2-7): EAGVAQSPRYKIIEKRQSVAFWCNPISGHATLYWYQQILGQGPKLLIQFQNNGVVDDSQLPKDRFSAERLKGVDSTLKIQPAKLEDSAVYLCASSSGLGPGQYFGPGTRLTVT.

The CDR3 nucleotides read TGTGCCAGTAGCCCAAAGGGATACAGGCGGTCCACAGATACGCAGTATTTT. It yields the protein CASSPKGYRRSTDTQYF. The chain uses TRBV19 and TRBJ2-3; D is perhaps TRBD1 (5 bases). The ends were cut back, 6 bases at V and 2 bases at J, with 21 bases in the middle. The germline CDR1 and CDR2 sequences are LNHDA and SQIVND (reference sequence). The CDR3 totals 17 residues.

This clone has a single count. V and J are TRBV2 and TRBJ2-3; D may be TRBD2 (5 bases). Trimming took off 0 bases at V and 6 bases at J, with 16 bases between the two ends. The CDR3 length is 16 residues. Germline CDR1 is SNHLY and CDR2 is FYNNEI. CDR3 loop: CASSEALSVGDDTQYF. CDR3 coding DNA: TGTGCCAGCAGTGAAGCGCTTTCGGTGGGAGACGATACGCAGTATTTT.

V and J are TRBV7-8 and TRBJ2-1; no firm D call. CDR1 and CDR2 (germline): SGHVS, FQNEAQ. Trimming cost V 5 bases and J 9 bases, with 8 bases left between them. The CDR3 is 11 residues long. The CDR3 nucleotides read TGTGCCAGCAGCCTCTTCAGTGAGCAGTTCTTC. It specifies CASSLFSEQFF.

J is TRBJ1-1 and V is TRBV9, with 7 nucleotides matching TRBD1. The junction had 7 bases not matched to a gene; V was cut back by 0 bases and J by 5 bases. CDR3 length: 15 amino acids. Germline V gives CDR1 SGDLS, CDR2 YYNGEE. The CDR3 loop reads CASSVVTGQLTEAFF. The CDR3 nucleotides are TGTGCCAGCAGCGTAGTGACAGGGCAGCTAACTGAAGCTTTCTTT.

This chain connects TRBV7-2 to TRBJ2-5; 7 nucleotides agree with TRBD2. Germline CDR1 and CDR2: SGHTA and FQGNSA. CDR3 size: 14 residues. Trimming took 1 base from V and 5 from J; bases not matched to a gene: 4. CDR3 nucleotide sequence: TGTGCCAGCAGCTTAGAGATGCGGGGGGAGACCCAGTACTTC. Translation gives CASSLEMRGETQYF. The whole variable domain, remainder taken from reference TRBV7-2 and TRBJ2-5, is GAGVSQSPSNKVTEKGKDVELRCDPISGHTALYWYRQSLGQGLEFLIYFQGNSAPDKSGLPSDRFSAERTGGSVSTLTIQRTQQEDSAVYLCASSLEMRGETQYFGPGTRLLVL.